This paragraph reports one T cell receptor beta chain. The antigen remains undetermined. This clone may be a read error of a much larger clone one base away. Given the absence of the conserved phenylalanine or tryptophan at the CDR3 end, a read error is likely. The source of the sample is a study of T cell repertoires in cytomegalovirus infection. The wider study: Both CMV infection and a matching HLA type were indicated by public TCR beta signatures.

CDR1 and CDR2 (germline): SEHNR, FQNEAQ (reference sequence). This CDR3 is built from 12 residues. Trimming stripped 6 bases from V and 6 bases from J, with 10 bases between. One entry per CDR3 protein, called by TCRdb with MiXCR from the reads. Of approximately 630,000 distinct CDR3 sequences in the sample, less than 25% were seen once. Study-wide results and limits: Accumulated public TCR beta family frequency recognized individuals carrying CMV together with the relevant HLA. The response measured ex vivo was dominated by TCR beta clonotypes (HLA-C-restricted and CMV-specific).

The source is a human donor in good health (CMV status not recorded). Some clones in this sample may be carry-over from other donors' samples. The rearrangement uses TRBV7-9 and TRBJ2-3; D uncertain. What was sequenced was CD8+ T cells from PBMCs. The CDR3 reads CASSPLADTQYS. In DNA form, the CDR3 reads TGTGCCAGCAGTCCGCTCGCTGATACGCAGTATTCT.